This TCR beta chain originates from a study of blood T cells in healthy people across ages. Of note for this clonotype: As yet, its antigen is unknown.

Extractions gave at least 5.5 micrograms of total RNA per sample. Notes on the study in general: For the donors, CMV status was unknown and possibly confounded expanded clonotype changes. Researchers deemed the diversity estimates from one million T cells underestimates. With naive T cell percentage, TCR beta diversity showed a strong correlation.

A second PCR of 7 to 11 cycles used a sample-barcoded 5' primer and a J-beta primer mix. TCRdb redid the calling of the 5' RACE reads with MiXCR, one entry per CDR3 protein. The sample records about 1.7 million distinct CDR3 sequences, under 30% being singletons. This CDR3 has 16 amino acids. V shed 0 bases and J 0 bases; nucleotides not matched to a gene: 4. The germline V gene has CDR1 SGHNT and CDR2 YYREEE (reference sequence). The source is a woman aged 25 to 39 in good health. V and J are TRBV5-4 and TRBJ2-7, with 9 bases aligning to TRBD2. Source material: blood. The CDR3 DNA reads as TGTGCCAGCAGCTTGGGTATAGCGGGAGACTCCTACGAGCAGTACTTC. Encoded protein: CASSLGIAGDSYEQYF.